This TCR beta chain was identified in a study of cytomegalovirus exposure and HLA in healthy donors (dated 2017 in TCRdb). Broadly, across the study: In an earlier analysis of roughly 590 of the donors, less than 350 Gb of sequence data and 90 million to 120 million unique TCR beta sequences from 180 million or so T cells were reported. Across around 400 genotyped donors of the cohort, an average of approximately 240,000 unique TCR beta nucleotide sequences per donor were sequenced, and roughly a sixth of those sequences were non-productive. The study combined high-throughput TCR immunosequencing, statistical association of individual TCRs with disease status, and machine learning to predict cytomegalovirus infection status. Typing coverage differed by locus: A, B, C, DRB1 and DQB1 were typed in roughly 620-630 donors, DQA1 in about 550, DPA1 in around 610, and DPB1 in roughly 470. In addition to the first cohort of 666 subjects, a separate validation cohort of about 120 different subjects was used. Donor age, sex, ethnicity and CMV serostatus were collected together with the repertoire data. Every repertoire in the discovery cohort had been generated on one and the same sequencing platform. A later analysis re-analyzed previously published TCR beta repertoires from approximately 670 donors and added high-resolution HLA genotyping to study TCR occurrence patterns. Both class I and class II loci were covered by HLA typing, at four-digit resolution. Rather than using new phenotypic data, the later analysis identified candidate immune exposures from TCR beta sequences and from how often those sequences occurred across donors. Using immunosequencing, the study profiled T cell repertoires from about 620 subjects and related those repertoires to cytomegalovirus serostatus. The aim of the study was to test whether cataloging public T cell receptors could identify signatures of past pathogen exposure. Of the roughly 420 genotyped donors, approximately 81% were placed in the genetic ancestry cluster associated with self-reported Caucasian donors. In a later genetic analysis, genome-wide SNP genotypes for about three fifths of the roughly 670 donors were used, and that subset was treated as a discovery cohort. An early release covering 550 to 700 HLA-typed donors comprised about 290 gigabases of sequencing data and 65 million to 100 million unique TCR sequences. An earlier analysis of a few hundred of the donors applied high-throughput TCR beta sequencing to assess whether each TCR beta V gene segment acted as functional or pseudogenic. Roughly five DR-DQ haplotypes were handled as single units for association and clustering, since linkage in the cohort was strong. Results and caveats for the whole study, not just this receptor: Roughly uniform sequencing depth across donors was assumed in presence/absence analyses, although this assumption may not hold. At a false discovery rate of 0.05, a later analysis linked around 15,000 TCR beta sequences to specific HLA alleles. In a later analysis, TCR association rates were found to vary across HLA loci, with the most associated TCRs seen for DRB1 alleles and the fewest for HLA-C alleles. Compared with equally common non-associated chains, HLA-associated TCR beta chains in a later analysis were more clonally expanded and had lower generation probabilities. In this cohort, only TCR beta chains were sequenced, and detectable features were limited by the absence of alpha or paired-chain data. The authors suggested that the approach could potentially be extended to other disease states and immunological phenotypes. In vitro tests confirmed that a few of the cytomegalovirus-associated TCR beta chains recognize cytomegalovirus antigens. Because counts were too low, under 20 rarely observed V segments, including chromosome 9 orphons, were left out of the earlier analysis of 587 of the donors. Immune exposure information for the cohort was limited to CMV serostatus. V-gene and J-gene trimming of TCR beta chains was associated with a missense DCLRE1C variant in a later genetic analysis, and the association was replicated in an independent cohort. Broadly in line with IMGT annotations, most TCR beta V segments showed up in productive rearrangements about 87% or about 30% of the time in an earlier analysis of several hundred of the donors. Correlated functional status among segregating V segments might reflect linkage disequilibrium, but an unknown experimental factor could not be ruled out. In a later analysis, most CMV-associated TCR beta chains were found to appear HLA-restricted, with HLA associations seemingly driven largely by CMV exposure. In a later genetic analysis, fewer N-insertions in productive TCRs were reported among donors in an Asian-associated ancestry cluster than the roughly 700-donor mean. A cluster of highly shared sequence variants was judged likely to be a technical artifact of the sequencing pipeline. The classifier was reported to diagnose cytomegalovirus status with high specificity and sensitivity in both the original cohort and the validation cohort. According to a later analysis, parvovirus B19, influenza, CMV and Epstein-Barr virus appeared linked to several top co-occurrence clusters. A further reported finding was that TCR beta sequences accurately predicted the HLA-A and HLA-B alleles for most subjects in the first cohort. Because the 87-base-pair reads could not distinguish some IMGT-functional V segments, including TRBV6-2 and TRBV6-3, those segments were excluded. Strong co-occurrence of HLA alleles, especially DR and DQ, made assigning TCR associations to individual alleles difficult. The study listed 164 TCR beta chains as associated with cytomegalovirus. Most TCR sequences were observed very rarely across donors, whereas some public TCRs were present in many individuals. Because some donors lacked HLA typing at each locus, the association tests relied only on the typed subset.

The cohort consisted of 666 healthy bone marrow donors. All cohort members were sampled while nominally healthy, although unrecorded immune exposures were likely present. The donor tested CMV seropositive, placing the donor among the 289 seropositive members of the cohort. Each donor provided a peripheral blood sample, and peripheral blood mononuclear cells were used for TCR beta sequencing. Genomic DNA extraction from the blood cell samples was performed with the Qiagen DNeasy Blood Extraction Kit. Comments on this clone: There is no known antigen for this receptor. Base quality data are lacking; no much larger clone is found one base away.

Library creation used the immunoSEQ multiplex PCR assay. For the multiplex PCR, a mixture combining 60 forward primers for TCR Vbeta segments and 13 reverse primers for TCR Jbeta segments was used. Amplification of the CDR3 region of rearranged TCR beta genes was performed with a multiplex PCR assay on genomic DNA. The amplified TCR beta libraries were sequenced on the Illumina HiSeq System as 87-base-pair reads. The authors processed their data as follows. Across the 670 or so repertoires, a later analysis counted 80 million or so unique TCR beta chains, around 11 million of which were shared by at least two donors. To remove PCR and sequencing errors, raw reads were error-corrected and collapsed into unique sequences using a nearest-neighbor algorithm that merged closely related sequences. To assign V, D and J gene segments, CDR3 sequences were aligned to IMGT reference sequences. For a sequence to be retained, at least a six-nucleotide match to both a V gene segment and a J gene segment was required. A rearrangement was called productive if the CDR3 had no stop codons and remained in frame with V and J, and every other rearrangement was called non-productive. Following IMGT convention, CDR3 was defined as the stretch from the second conserved V-encoded cysteine to the conserved J-encoded phenylalanine. The earlier analysis of 450 to 750 of the donors excluded any sequence lacking an unambiguous match to a single V gene segment. An earlier analysis of just under 600 of the donors called V segments functional above 56.7% productive rearrangements and segregating when the between-donor standard deviation exceeded 5%. A statistical classification framework was developed to diagnose cytomegalovirus status using the catalog of TCR beta chain sequences. A later analysis assigned V and J genes by comparing TCR nucleotide sequences with IMGT/GENE-DB human TR gene sequences. Using the TCRdist pipeline, a later analysis assigned CDR3 sequences along with most-parsimonious VDJ recombination scenarios. In a later analysis, each TCR beta chain was defined by its CDR3 amino acid sequence together with its V-gene family, and reads lacking a unique V-gene family were excluded. In a later analysis, 550 to 650 highly shared, low-generation-probability nucleotide sequences were removed to address suspected cross-contamination and a sequencing artifact. For each public chain, a later analysis derived a clonal expansion index from normalized ranks of inferred template counts within each repertoire. Generation probabilities in a later analysis came from a VDJ recombination model fitted to out-of-frame rearrangements, and those results were checked against IGoR. In a later analysis, hypergeometric tests were used to score TCR-TCR, TCR-HLA and TCR-CMV co-occurrence, with a repertoire-size bias correction applied to TCR pairs. False discovery rates were estimated in a later analysis by permuting HLA or CMV assignments 20 times. In a later analysis, co-occurring TCRs were grouped using DBSCAN, with TCRdist sequence similarity added in when clustering inside HLA-allele-positive subsets. Repertoires with fewer than 30,000 or more than 120,000 public chains were left out of co-occurrence clustering, as were about 5 repertoires with anomalous nucleotide sharing. TCRdb mirrors the immuneACCESS table, restricted to in-frame sequences. Some clones are absent from its copies; in checked studies, under half trace to an unresolved V gene, and the reason for the others is unknown. D and trimming were read from the DNA, whereas the V and J calls and clone size are those reported in that table. For this sample the table gives around 100,000 clones, of which more than 70% were detected only once. The ten largest clones take up about 4.4% of the sample.

Its CDR3 holds 17 amino acids, cysteine through phenylalanine. Only the CDR3 DNA stays, 51 bases, in frame from base 1. As encoded in the germline V gene, CDR1 is MDHEN while CDR2 is SYDVKM. Compared with germline, V lacks 1 base and J lacks 0 bases; bases without a gene match: 6. Sequenced input: PBMCs. The V and J genes are TRBV28 and TRBJ2-3; TRBD2 agrees with 8 junctional bases. This TCR derives from a male donor in good health and CMV-seropositive. Here is the DNA: TGTGCCAGCAGTTTATCCAGACTAGCGCGAAGCACAGATACGCAGTATTTT. The translation is CASSLSRLARSTDTQYF.